The sample holds a few counts of the clone carrying this T cell receptor (beta chain). This entry belongs to a study of early T cells in non-severe SARS-CoV-2 infection. Each CDR3 protein is one row after TCRdb ran MiXCR on the 5' RACE reads. The sample yields fewer than 95,000 distinct CDR3 sequences, 16% seen once. Germline loops: CDR1 SGHVS, CDR2 FNYEAQ. V lost 3 bases and J lost 6, with 14 bases in between. The CDR3 spans 15 residues. The sample consisted of whole blood, taken at baseline. The TCR sequence derives from an adult who was a healthcare worker with PCR-confirmed SARS-CoV-2 infection or an uninfected control (not recorded which). The chain has TRBV7-6 and TRBJ2-2; possibly TRBD2 for D (6 bases). CDR3 sequence (DNA): TGTGCCAGCAGCTTGCGGGGAAGGGGAGCCGGGGAGCTGTTTTTT. Its translation is CASSLRGRGAGELFF.